The 22 T cell receptor beta chains below come from one sample, sequenced in a study of T-cell reconstitution after alpha-beta-depleted transplantation in children. Unique molecular identifiers were incorporated when the TCRbeta library was constructed. TCRdb used MiXCR to reprocess the PCR reads, holding one entry per CDR3 protein. Of hundreds of thousands of distinct CDR3 sequences in the sample, about an eighth were seen once. The specimen was PBMCs, collected before TCRalphabeta/CD19-depleted stem cell transplant. Receptors were obtained from a girl under 10 years old with congenital amegakaryocytic thrombocytopenia, due to receive a stem cell transplant.

This clonotype has more than one count but fewer than ten. V and J are TRBV24-1 and TRBJ2-5, with 8 bases that match TRBD1. The CDR3 is 16 amino acids. With V trimmed by 5 bases and J by 4 bases, 11 bases remained unmatched. Germline V gene sequence: CDR1 KGHDR, CDR2 SFDVKD. The CDR3 DNA reads TGTGCCACCAGTGGAACCCTCAGGGGGCGGGGAGAGACCCAGTACTTC. It codes for CATSGTLRGRGETQYF.

Only a few counts were recorded for this clonotype. The gene calls are TRBV12-3 or TRBV12-4 and TRBJ2-3; TRBD2 is a possible D gene (5 bases). The CDR3 is 14 residues long. Trimming removed 4 bases from V and 2 bases from J, with 10 bases in between. CDR3 protein: CASSSFRDTDTQYF. As DNA, the CDR3 is TGTGCCAGCAGTTCTTTCCGGGACACAGATACGCAGTATTTT.

This clonotype was counted at least ten times. The chain links TRBV29-1 to TRBJ2-3, with no clear D. Trimming cost V 4 bases and J 6 bases, with 14 bases left between them. CDR3 length: 13 amino acids. CDR1 SQVTM and CDR2 ANQGSEA come from the germline V gene. CDR3 sequence reads: CSVALGMGDTQYF. CDR3 nucleotides: TGCAGCGTTGCTCTGGGGATGGGGGATACGCAGTATTTT.

The rearrangement links TRBV28 to TRBJ2-7, with D possibly being TRBD2 (5 bases). V gave up 5 bases and J gave up 2 bases, with 19 bases separating them. The germline V gene encodes CDR1 MDHEN and CDR2 SYDVKM. The CDR3 is made up of 16 amino acids. CDR3 residues: CASSPRERPNTYEQYF. CDR3 in DNA: TGTGCCAGCAGTCCGAGGGAGAGGCCGAATACCTACGAGCAGTACTTC. Supplemented by reference TRBV28 and TRBJ2-7, the full variable domain reads DVKVTQSSRYLVKRTGEKVFLECVQDMDHENMFWYRQDPGLGLRLIYFSYDVKMKEKGDIPEGYSVSREKKERFSLILESASTNQTSMYLCASSPRERPNTYEQYFGPGTRLTVT.

This clonotype was seen at least ten times. The chain carries TRBV29-1 and TRBJ2-2; 7 positions agree with TRBD1. J lost 1 base, V lost 0 bases, and 5 bases had no gene match. CDR3 size: 16 residues. Germline V gene sequence: CDR1 SQVTM, CDR2 ANQGSEA. The CDR3 sequence: CSVEEKRQGNTGELFF. CDR3 nucleotide sequence: TGCAGCGTTGAAGAAAAAAGACAGGGGAACACCGGGGAGCTGTTTTTT.

There are many counts of this clonotype. The rearrangement links TRBV5-6 to TRBJ2-3; D is tentatively TRBD1 or TRBD2 (5 bases each). CDR3 size: 15 residues. V was shortened by 4 bases and J by 5 bases, with 17 bases between the two germline ends. Germline CDR1 reads SGHDT; CDR2 reads YYEEEE. The CDR3 DNA sequence: TGTGCCAGCAGCCTCGGGACCGGCATTGGAGATACGCAGTATTTT. Translation gives CASSLGTGIGDTQYF.

This clonotype was detected many times. The chain is built from TRBV12-3 or TRBV12-4 and TRBJ1-5, with D perhaps TRBD1 (6 bases). CDR3 length equals 14 residues. The germline V and J ends were trimmed by 4 bases and 5 bases, with 12 bases remaining between them. The CDR3 DNA is TGTGCCAGCAGTTACAGGGTTGATGATCAGCCCCAGCATTTT. Encoded protein: CASSYRVDDQPQHF.

This clonotype was seen only a few times. The chain couples TRBV20-1 to TRBJ2-3; 8 positions agree with TRBD2. The V gene end was trimmed by 3 bases and the J gene end by 6 bases; junction bases not matched to a gene: 8. The CDR3 consists of 14 residues. Germline CDR1 and CDR2: DFQATT and SNEGSKA (reference sequence). DNA for the CDR3: TGCAGTGCTAGGAGCGGGAGTTTGTGGGATACGCAGTATTTT. Its protein product is CSARSGSLWDTQYF.

This clonotype was seen only a few times. The chain links TRBV12-3 or TRBV12-4 to TRBJ2-1; 10 nucleotides agree with TRBD2. The CDR3 is 16 amino acids. J gave up 6 bases and V 2 bases, and 7 bases lay outside the gene matches. CDR3 region: CASSLRASGRSNEQFF. The DNA for the CDR3 is TGTGCCAGCAGTTTAAGGGCTAGCGGGAGATCCAATGAGCAGTTCTTC.

This clonotype was found many times. The chain couples TRBV7-2 to TRBJ2-3; 14 nucleotides line up with TRBD2. The CDR3 is made up of 17 amino acids. Germline CDR1 and CDR2: SGHTA and FQGNSA. V shed 1 base, J shed 5 bases, and the junction held 5 bases outside the gene matches. CDR3 nucleotide sequence: TGTGCCAGCAGCTTAGGACTAGCGGGAGGGGGAGAAGATACGCAGTATTTT. This encodes CASSLGLAGGGEDTQYF. The full variable domain, with the rest looked up from reference TRBV7-2 and TRBJ2-3, is GAGVSQSPSNKVTEKGKDVELRCDPISGHTALYWYRQSLGQGLEFLIYFQGNSAPDKSGLPSDRFSAERTGGSVSTLTIQRTQQEDSAVYLCASSLGLAGGGEDTQYFGPGTRLTVL.

The chain has TRBV5-1 and TRBJ2-1, with D unresolved. Germline V gene lookup returns CDR1 SGHRS and CDR2 YFSETQ. Trimming pared 6 bases from V and 8 bases from J, leaving 9 bases between. The CDR3 loop spans 11 amino acids. The CDR3 sequence is CASNWAYEQFF. The CDR3 DNA follows: TGCGCCAGCAATTGGGCGTATGAGCAGTTCTTC. The complete variable domain, with remaining parts taken from reference TRBV5-1 and TRBJ2-1, reads KAGVTQTPRYLIKTRGQQVTLSCSPISGHRSVSWYQQTPGQGLQFLFEYFSETQRNKGNFPGRFSGRQFSNSRSEMNVSTLELGDSALYLCASNWAYEQFFGPGTRLTVL.

The rearrangement links TRBV27 to TRBJ2-1; possibly TRBD1 for D (6 bases). Germline assignment: CDR1 MNHEY and CDR2 SMNVEV (reference sequence). CDR3 length: 17 residues. V lost 6 bases and J 2 bases, leaving 20 bases between the germline ends. CDR3 in DNA: TGTGCCAGCAGAAACTTATGGGGACACCACACCTACAATGAGCAGTTCTTC. Translation gives CASRNLWGHHTYNEQFF.

This clonotype was counted a few times. V is TRBV20-1 and J is TRBJ2-1, with 11 bases identical to TRBD2. The CDR3 consists of 14 residues. The germline V gene encodes CDR1 DFQATT and CDR2 SNEGSKA (reference sequence). CDR3 nucleotides: TGCAGCTCTTTCTTAGCGGGAGGGGACAATGAGCAGTTCTTC. It encodes CSSFLAGGDNEQFF.

This clonotype was detected many times. The V and J genes are TRBV28 and TRBJ2-1; 10 nucleotides align to TRBD1. Germline CDR1 and CDR2: MDHEN and SYDVKM. The J segment lost 8 bases and the V segment lost 8 bases, leaving 9 bases of the junction unmatched. There are 14 residues in the CDR3. The CDR3 loop is CASYPRDRGYEQFF. CDR3 nucleotides: TGTGCCAGCTACCCCCGGGACAGGGGATATGAGCAGTTCTTC.

In its sample, this clonotype was seen many times. The rearrangement links TRBV20-1 to TRBJ2-5; a possible D gene is TRBD1 (6 bases). V was shortened by 3 bases and J by 2 bases, with 13 bases between the two germline ends. The germline gives CDR1 DFQATT, CDR2 SNEGSKA (reference sequence). The CDR3 consists of 14 residues. The CDR3 protein is CSARDGTPQETQYF. For the CDR3, the DNA is TGCAGTGCTAGGGACGGGACACCGCAAGAGACCCAGTACTTC.

This clonotype came up many times. The V gene is TRBV5-1, the J gene TRBJ2-7, with D hard to call. The CDR3 covers 13 residues. V lost 5 bases and J 4 bases, leaving 13 bases between the germline ends. The germline V gene has CDR1 SGHRS and CDR2 YFSETQ. CDR3 loop: CASRLSVKYEQYF. The CDR3 nucleotides are TGCGCCAGCAGACTTTCAGTTAAATACGAGCAGTACTTC.

The V gene is TRBV30, the J gene TRBJ2-1; no clear D. Germline-derived CDR1 and CDR2 are GTSNPN and SVGIG (reference sequence). V was cut by 3 bases and J by 6 bases, with 18 bases left in between. The CDR3 contains 15 residues. The CDR3 protein is CAWRVTPNWVNEQFF. The CDR3 bases are TGTGCCTGGAGGGTGACCCCGAACTGGGTCAATGAGCAGTTCTTC.

This clonotype has more than one count but fewer than ten. The genes are TRBV20-1 and TRBJ2-7, with D tentatively TRBD2 (6 bases). The CDR3 spans 15 residues. The ends were cut back, 0 bases at V and 2 bases at J, with 14 bases in the middle. Germline V CDR1 and CDR2: DFQATT, SNEGSKA (reference sequence). The CDR3 loop is CSAREVAVNPYEQYF. Written as DNA, the CDR3 is TGCAGTGCTAGAGAGGTAGCGGTAAACCCCTACGAGCAGTACTTC.

This chain connects TRBV20-1 to TRBJ2-1; D possibly corresponds to TRBD2 (6 bases). V gave up 5 bases and J gave up 6 bases, with 14 bases separating them. CDR3 length equals 13 residues. From germline, CDR1 is DFQATT and CDR2 SNEGSKA (reference sequence). CDR3 protein: CSAEPMGGNEQFF. The CDR3 nucleotides read TGCAGTGCTGAACCAATGGGGGGCAATGAGCAGTTCTTC.

This clonotype was seen a handful of times. The V and J genes are TRBV15 and TRBJ1-2; tentatively, D is TRBD1 (6 bases). V gave up 5 bases and J gave up 4 bases, with 14 bases separating them. Germline-derived CDR1 and CDR2 are LNHNV and YYDKDF (reference sequence). This CDR3 contains 14 residues. The CDR3 nucleotides are TGTGCCACCAGCGGCCGTACAGGGTTCTATGGCTACACCTTC. Amino acids: CATSGRTGFYGYTF.

This clonotype was observed a few times. This chain uses TRBV27 with TRBJ2-2; perhaps TRBD1 as D (5 bases). The CDR3 loop spans 13 amino acids. The V gene's germline CDR1 is MNHEY and CDR2 SMNVEV (reference sequence). Deletions cut 8 bases from V and 5 bases from J, with 12 bases between. CDR3 protein: CASAVGRTGELFF. The CDR3 region has the DNA TGTGCCAGCGCAGTGGGGCGGACCGGGGAGCTGTTTTTT.

In this sample, this clonotype turned up a few times. V usage is TRBV20-1 and J usage is TRBJ2-1; 8 nucleotides line up with TRBD2. CDR1 is DFQATT and CDR2 is SNEGSKA in the germline V gene (reference sequence). Trimming at V came to 6 bases and at J to 9 bases, leaving 13 bases not matched to a gene. The CDR3 is 14 residues long. CDR3 coding DNA: TGCAGTGCACCGGCCAGAAGCGGGAGATCTGAGCAGTTCTTC. Translating gives CSAPARSGRSEQFF.